A single sample is the source of the 30 T cell receptor beta chains below, sequenced in a study of CD8 T cells in ankylosing spondylitis. TCRdb reanalysed the 5' RACE reads using MiXCR and keeps one entry per CDR3 protein. Altogether roughly 150,000 distinct CDR3 sequences are present, 5.5% to 7.5% being singletons, with the ten largest covering around 11%. Specimen: blood, either unsorted or a sorted T cell fraction (not recorded which). The receptors derive from a female donor with ankylosing spondylitis or in good health (not recorded which).

This clonotype has at least ten counts. The chain recombines TRBV6-1 with TRBJ1-1; D call uncertain. The germline V and J ends were trimmed by 6 bases and 4 bases, with 30 bases remaining between them. CDR3 length: 19 residues. Germline CDR1 reads MNHNS; CDR2 reads SASEGT. The DNA of the CDR3 is TGTGCCAGCAGCCCGATCGGTTCCGGGAGGTTAGGCGAAGCCACTGAAGCTTTCTTT. This translates into CASSPIGSGRLGEATEAFF.

This clonotype showed up many times. The CDR3 bases are TGTGCCAGCATTGGTAGCGTAATTGACAATGAGCAGTTCTTC. It codes for CASIGSVIDNEQFF. The J gene is TRBJ2-1, the V gene TRBV28; D is possibly TRBD2 (5 bases). The CDR3 totals 14 residues. Germline values: CDR1 MDHEN, CDR2 SYDVKM. Trimming left V 7 bases short and J 5 bases short, with 15 bases between.

This chain joins TRBV14 and TRBJ1-4; D uncertain. This CDR3 region has 18 residues. With 0 bases removed from V and 7 bases from J, the gap between germline ends came to 21 bases. Germline CDR1 is SGHDN and CDR2 is FVKESK. In DNA, the CDR3 is TGTGCCAGCAGCCAAGAAACCGGCTGGGGTCGCCCGGTTGAAAAACTGTTTTTT. As protein: CASSQETGWGRPVEKLFF. Full variable domain (rest looked up from reference TRBV14 and TRBJ1-4): EAGVTQFPSHSVIEKGQTVTLRCDPISGHDNLYWYRRVMGKEIKFLLHFVKESKQDESGMPNNRFLAERTGGTYSTLKVQPAELEDSGVYFCASSQETGWGRPVEKLFFGSGTQLSVL.

There are many counts of this clonotype. The chain joins TRBV6-1 to TRBJ2-6, with D perhaps TRBD1 (5 bases). The CDR3 has 18 residues. Germline CDR1 is MNHNS and CDR2 is SASEGT. V lost 6 bases and J 0 bases, leaving 18 bases between the germline ends. CDR3 nucleotide sequence: TGTGCCAGCAGGAACGACAGAGCCCTTATCTCTGGGGCCAACGTCCTGACTTTC. Translated, it gives CASRNDRALISGANVLTF.

This clonotype was counted at least ten times. The gene calls are TRBV20-1 and TRBJ1-6, with 7 positions matching TRBD1. With V trimmed by 0 bases and J by 3 bases, 14 bases remained unmatched. The germline gives CDR1 DFQATT, CDR2 SNEGSKA (reference sequence). This CDR3 has 19 amino acids. The CDR3: CSARDPVEGAPFYNSPLHF. The CDR3 nucleotides read TGCAGTGCTAGAGATCCCGTTGAGGGGGCTCCTTTCTATAATTCACCCCTCCACTTT.

This clonotype has at least ten counts. V gene TRBV7-8 combines with J gene TRBJ2-1; TRBD1 or TRBD2 may be the D gene (5 bases each). Trimming removed 4 bases from V and 0 bases from J, with 10 bases in between. Germline V gene lookup returns CDR1 SGHVS and CDR2 FQNEAQ. The CDR3 totals 15 residues. The CDR3 sequence is CASSSSGLSYNEQFF. Here the CDR3 DNA reads TGTGCCAGCAGCTCCTCGGGGCTCTCCTACAATGAGCAGTTCTTC.

This clonotype showed up many times. This chain uses TRBV29-1 with TRBJ1-1; D remains unclear. Germline V gene sequence: CDR1 SQVTM, CDR2 ANQGSEA. V lost 5 bases and J lost 4, with 11 bases in between. The CDR3 covers 12 residues. Written as DNA, the CDR3 is TGCAGCGTTTCAGTGGCGAGCACTGAAGCTTTCTTT. It encodes CSVSVASTEAFF.

This clonotype turned up a few times. The chain is built from TRBV11-2 and TRBJ1-1, with 8 positions matching TRBD1. The CDR3 spans 20 residues. Germline values: CDR1 SGHAT, CDR2 FQNNGV. J lost 4 bases, V lost 1 base, and 20 bases had no gene match. As DNA, the CDR3 is TGTGCCAGCAGCTTAGTTGAGTTCTGGGTGGGACAGGAATGGCTCACTGAAGCTTTCTTT. It translates to CASSLVEFWVGQEWLTEAFF.

In this sample, this clonotype turned up many times. CDR3 protein: CASSQDRSGGGVLDNEQFF. The CDR3 DNA follows: TGCGCCAGCAGCCAAGATCGGTCAGGGGGAGGTGTACTGGACAATGAGCAGTTCTTC. This chain uses TRBV4-3 with TRBJ2-1; D may be TRBD1 (7 bases). The CDR3 has 19 amino acids. V was trimmed by 0 bases and J by 5 bases, leaving 23 bases between them. CDR1 and CDR2 from the germline V gene are LGHNA and YSLEER.

This clonotype was counted many times. V is TRBV5-1 and J is TRBJ2-2; no definite D call. Germline assignment: CDR1 SGHRS and CDR2 YFSETQ. This CDR3 region has 15 residues. Trimming took 4 bases from V and 2 from J, leaving 12 bases between them. This CDR3 reads CASSPDLINTGELFF. The DNA of the CDR3 is TGCGCCAGCAGCCCGGACCTAATAAACACCGGGGAGCTGTTTTTT.

This clonotype was found many times. V usage is TRBV12-5 and J usage is TRBJ2-4, with 8 bases lining up with TRBD1. Germline V CDR1 and CDR2: LGHNT, FRNRAP. CDR3 length: 15 amino acids. Losses at the gene ends were 6 bases for V and 1 base for J; bases not matched to a gene: 5. CDR3 loop: CASGWTGMAKNIQYF. The DNA for the CDR3 is TGTGCTAGTGGCTGGACAGGGATGGCCAAAAACATTCAGTACTTC. The full variable domain, in which reference TRBV12-5 and TRBJ2-4 provide the parts outside the CDR3, is DARVTQTPRHKVTEMGQEVTMRCQPILGHNTVFWYRQTMMQGLELLAYFRNRAPLDDSGMPKDRFSAEMPDATLATLKIQPSEPRDSAVYFCASGWTGMAKNIQYFGAGTRLSVL.

With respect to this clonotype: This may arise from a read error, as a much more abundant clone is one base away. The chain links TRBV7-2 to TRBJ2-3, with D possibly matching TRBD2 (5 bases). This CDR3 has 14 amino acids. V was cut by 6 bases and J by 2 bases, with 12 bases left in between. In germline, CDR1 is SGHTA, CDR2 FQGNSA. Written as DNA, the CDR3 is TGTGCCAGCAGTGAAGGACTGGTCACAGATACGCAGTATTTT. Translating it yields CASSEGLVTDTQYF. Full variable domain (outside the CDR3, taken from reference TRBV7-2 and TRBJ2-3): GAGVSQSPSNKVTEKGKDVELRCDPISGHTALYWYRQSLGQGLEFLIYFQGNSAPDKSGLPSDRFSAERTGGSVSTLTIQRTQQEDSAVYLCASSEGLVTDTQYFGPGTRLTVL.

This clonotype has at least ten counts. This chain connects TRBV9 to TRBJ1-1, with no clear D. Trimming took 3 bases from V and 5 from J, leaving 11 bases between them. The V gene's germline CDR1 is SGDLS and CDR2 YYNGEE. The CDR3 runs to 13 residues. The DNA of the CDR3 is TGTGCCAGCAGCGGGGAGCGGGCGACTGAAGCTTTCTTT. It translates to CASSGERATEAFF.

This clonotype was counted ten times or more. The CDR3 coding sequence is TGCAGTGCTAGAGATCAGACGGCGACCACTGAAGCTTTCTTT. Residues: CSARDQTATTEAFF. The rearrangement links TRBV20-1 to TRBJ1-1; D is unresolved. CDR1 and CDR2 (germline): DFQATT, SNEGSKA (reference sequence). The CDR3 sequence is 14 residues long. The germline V and J ends were trimmed by 0 bases and 4 bases, with 12 bases remaining between them.

At least ten counts were recorded for this clonotype. V is TRBV4-1 and J is TRBJ2-3, with D possibly TRBD2 on 7 matching bases. The V gene lost 0 bases and the J gene lost 2 bases, with 12 bases spanning the gap. Germline V gene sequence: CDR1 MGHRA, CDR2 YSYEKL. The CDR3 has 16 residues. The chain's CDR3 is CASSQDRGGATDTQYF. CDR3 DNA: TGCGCCAGCAGCCAAGATAGGGGGGGGGCCACAGATACGCAGTATTTT.

This clonotype has only a few counts. The chain combines TRBV5-1 with TRBJ2-7; 7 bases fit TRBD1. Germline CDR1 reads SGHRS; CDR2 reads YFSETQ. The CDR3 sequence is 15 residues long. V dropped 0 bases and J dropped 12; count of bases not matched to a gene: 15. DNA of the CDR3: TGCGCCAGCAGCTTGGAAGGGACAGTTCCTACGAGGGGGTACTTC. Its translation is CASSLEGTVPTRGYF.

This clonotype was found a few times. The CDR3 DNA reads as TGTGCCACCAGTGATGCCCGAGGGGCCGGAGATACGCAGTATTTT. Its translation is CATSDARGAGDTQYF. The chain recombines TRBV24-1 with TRBJ2-3; perhaps D is TRBD1 or TRBD2 (5 bases each). This CDR3 has 15 amino acids. The V gene lost 3 bases and the J gene lost 5 bases, with 14 bases spanning the gap. Germline V lookup: CDR1 KGHDR, CDR2 SFDVKD.

CDR3 DNA: TGTGCCAGCAGCTTCGGGGGCAGGGGCAGCCCTGAGAGCAATCAGCCCCAGCATTTT. It codes for CASSFGGRGSPESNQPQHF. V is TRBV5-6 and J is TRBJ1-5, with D perhaps matching TRBD1 (6 bases). Trimming left V 2 bases short and J 1 base short, with 22 bases between. CDR3 size: 19 residues. Germline CDR1 reads SGHDT; CDR2 reads YYEEEE.

The table lists this clonotype with a few counts. This chain joins TRBV19 and TRBJ2-1; possible D gene TRBD1, 6 bases. The germline gives CDR1 LNHDA, CDR2 SQIVND (reference sequence). Trimming took off 7 bases at V and 10 bases at J, with 17 bases between the two ends. CDR3 length: 13 amino acids. The CDR3 here is CASMKAGDWEQFF. The CDR3 coding sequence is TGTGCCAGTATGAAGGCAGGGGATTGGGAGCAGTTCTTC.

This chain connects TRBV5-1 to TRBJ1-4; a weak D match, TRBD1 (6 bases). CDR1 is SGHRS, CDR2 YFSETQ, per germline. V lost 4 bases, J lost 4 bases, and 14 bases lay in between. The CDR3 extends over 15 amino acids. Here the CDR3 DNA reads TGCGCCAGCAGCCCCTCCGGGACACATAATGAAAAACTGTTTTTT. This codes for CASSPSGTHNEKLFF.

This clonotype was recorded at least ten times. The chain is built from TRBV5-1 and TRBJ1-1, with 9 nucleotides matching TRBD1. The germline V gene has CDR1 SGHRS and CDR2 YFSETQ. The CDR3 totals 15 residues. Germline trimming cut 4 bases from V and 1 base from J; bases unmatched to any gene: 5. CDR3 nucleotide sequence: TGCGCCAGCAGCCCAGGGACAGGGACGAACACTGAAGCTTTCTTT. It encodes CASSPGTGTNTEAFF.

The chain combines TRBV29-1 with TRBJ2-7; possibly TRBD1 for D (6 bases). Germline CDR1 SQVTM, CDR2 ANQGSEA. This CDR3 contains 12 residues. V was shortened by 6 bases and J by 1 base, with 10 bases between the two germline ends. CDR3 DNA sequence: TGCAGCGTAGGACAGTATTCCTACGAGCAGTACTTC. Protein sequence: CSVGQYSYEQYF.

The chain recombines TRBV27 with TRBJ2-6; D possibly corresponds to TRBD1 (6 bases). V gave up 6 bases and J gave up 0 bases, with 9 bases separating them. This CDR3 contains 15 residues. CDR1 and CDR2 (germline): MNHEY, SMNVEV (reference sequence). The CDR3 region has the DNA TGTGCCAGCAGACAGGGAAGCTCTGGGGCCAACGTCCTGACTTTC. Its translation: CASRQGSSGANVLTF.

This clonotype was seen at least ten times. This sequence joins TRBV3-1 and TRBJ2-5; D tentatively fits TRBD1 or TRBD2 (6 bases each). V was pared by 4 bases and J by 5 bases, with 26 bases between. Germline V CDR1 and CDR2: LGHDT, YNNKEL (reference sequence). The CDR3 runs to 18 residues. In DNA, the CDR3 is TGTGCCAGCAGCCGCGACTCGGGGGCTGAAGGGTTCGGGGAGACCCAGTACTTC. It translates to CASSRDSGAEGFGETQYF.

This clonotype was seen a single time. The chain is built from TRBV4-1 and TRBJ1-1, with D uncertain. CDR3 size: 15 residues. Trimming took off 4 bases at V and 0 bases at J, with 12 bases between the two ends. Per the germline V gene, CDR1 is MGHRA and CDR2 is YSYEKL. The CDR3 region is CASSPPAGLNTEAFF. CDR3 coding DNA: TGCGCCAGCAGCCCCCCCGCTGGCCTGAACACTGAAGCTTTCTTT.

This clonotype has at least ten counts. CDR3 loop: CSALPGGQQSYEQYF. The CDR3 DNA sequence: TGCAGCGCCTTGCCGGGCGGACAGCAGTCCTACGAGCAGTACTTC. The chain joins TRBV29-1 to TRBJ2-7; a weak D match, TRBD1 (6 bases). The germline gives CDR1 SQVTM, CDR2 ANQGSEA. Deletions cut 7 bases from V and 1 base from J, with 20 bases between. This CDR3 has 15 residues.

Ten or more counts support this clonotype. The gene calls are TRBV20-1 and TRBJ2-1; a weak D match, TRBD2 (6 bases). V dropped 5 bases and J dropped 8 bases, with 10 bases sitting between them. The CDR3 has 11 amino acids. Per the germline V gene, CDR1 is DFQATT and CDR2 is SNEGSKA (reference sequence). The CDR3 bases are TGCAGTGCTCGACTAGGGGATGAGCAGTTCTTC. Its translation is CSARLGDEQFF.

As concerns this clonotype: This may arise from a read error, as a much more abundant clone is one base away. This chain uses TRBV24-1 with TRBJ2-3, with 8 positions matching TRBD2. V was pared by 3 bases and J by 3 bases, with 7 bases of the junction left unmatched. Germline CDR1 reads KGHDR; CDR2 reads SFDVKD. The CDR3 has 16 residues. CDR3 nucleotides: TGTGCCACCAGTGATGTGACTAGCGAGGGGACAGATACGCAGTATTTT. Translated, it gives CATSDVTSEGTDTQYF.

Many counts were recorded for this clonotype. The V and J genes are TRBV6-1 and TRBJ1-3, with 9 bases identical to TRBD1. Germline V CDR1 and CDR2: MNHNS, SASEGT. CDR3 length: 14 residues. With V trimmed by 6 bases and J by 10 bases, 10 bases remained unmatched. This chain's CDR3 is CASRSPGQGGTIYF. The CDR3 nucleotides are TGTGCCAGCAGAAGTCCGGGACAGGGAGGGACCATATATTTT.

This clonotype was detected many times. J is TRBJ2-1 and V is TRBV15; either TRBD1 or TRBD2 may fit D (5 bases each). CDR3 length: 16 residues. The V gene lost 6 bases and the J gene lost 1 base, with 16 bases spanning the gap. Germline values: CDR1 LNHNV, CDR2 YYDKDF (reference sequence). In DNA, the CDR3 is TGTGCCACCAGTGAACCGGGACCGAAGTCCTACAATGAGCAGTTCTTC. Protein product: CATSEPGPKSYNEQFF.